This is a list of T cell receptor beta chains from one sample in a study of blood T cell repertoires in COVID-19. The table came from immunoSEQ multiplex PCR; TCRdb's copy has only in-frame clones and leaves some out. This sample has 150,000 to 200,000 clones; approximately 86% occur once, and the top ten carry 7%. The sequenced sample was peripheral blood. The receptors originated from an elderly woman in a cohort sampled during active or convalescent COVID-19. The CDR3 runs from the conserved cysteine through the conserved F or W. The order of the fields is J gene, clone size, D gene, CDR3 length, V gene, CDR3 protein, CDR3 DNA. D genes are given only for firm matches. Clone sizes are given selectively: once, few, many, or a class where the clone is expanded.

TRBJ2-1 NA NA 17 TRBV6-1 CASSEKFGVYGDNEQFF TGTGCCAGCAGTGAAAAATTTGGTGTTTACGGAGACAATGAGCAGTTCTTC
TRBJ2-6 NA TRBD2 13 TRBV3-1/TRBV3-2 CAAGGPGANVLTF TGTGCTGCGGGGGGACCCGGGGCCAACGTCCTGACTTTC
TRBJ1-3 NA NA 14 TRBV15 CATSREGTGNTIYF TGTGCCACCAGCAGGGAGGGGACTGGAAACACCATATATTTT
TRBJ2-7 NA NA 13 TRBV7-2 CASSTTATYEQYF TGTGCCAGCAGCACGACAGCTACCTACGAGCAGTACTTC
TRBJ1-2 NA TRBD1 13 TRBV29-1 CSAGQGRGYGYTF TGCAGCGCAGGACAGGGAAGAGGGTATGGCTACACCTTC
TRBJ2-3 NA NA 16 TRBV9 CASSPWGTSSTDTQYF TGTGCCAGCAGCCCGTGGGGGACATCTAGCACAGATACGCAGTATTTT
TRBJ1-1 NA NA 12 TRBV29-1 CSVEEHYTEAFF TGCAGCGTTGAAGAACATTACACTGAAGCTTTCTTT
TRBJ2-2 NA TRBD2 16 TRBV19 CASSFTGTSGTGELFF TGTGCCAGTAGTTTCACCGGGACTAGCGGCACCGGGGAGCTGTTTTTT
TRBJ2-1 NA TRBD1 16 TRBV5-1 CASSSGQGQAYNEQFF TGCGCCAGCAGCTCTGGACAGGGTCAGGCCTACAATGAGCAGTTCTTC
TRBJ2-1 NA NA 16 TRBV3-1/TRBV3-2 CASSQDPTGGSNEQFF TGTGCCAGCAGCCAAGATCCAACTGGAGGGAGTAATGAGCAGTTCTTC
TRBJ2-2 NA NA 16 TRBV27 CASSFSVGESTGELFF TGTGCCAGTAGTTTTTCTGTAGGGGAAAGCACCGGGGAGCTGTTTTTT
TRBJ1-2 once TRBD1 14 TRBV5-4 CASSPGTGSYGYTF TGTGCCAGCAGCCCCGGGACAGGGAGTTATGGCTACACCTTC
TRBJ2-1 NA TRBD1 15 TRBV9 CASSAQGASYNEQFF TGTGCCAGCAGCGCGCAGGGGGCATCTTACAATGAGCAGTTCTTC
TRBJ2-1 NA TRBD2 16 TRBV27 CASSLLLGSGGNEQFF TGTGCCAGCAGTTTATTACTAGGTTCGGGGGGCAATGAGCAGTTCTTC
TRBJ1-5 NA TRBD1 14 TRBV2 CASRETTGDQPQHF TGTGCCAGCAGGGAAACAACAGGGGATCAGCCCCAGCATTTT
TRBJ2-3 NA TRBD1 15 TRBV13 CASTRDRGRTDTQYF TGTGCCAGCACCCGGGACAGGGGCCGCACAGATACGCAGTATTTT
TRBJ2-7 NA TRBD1 14 TRBV5-1 CASSGNRDRGGQYF TGCGCCAGCAGCGGTAACCGGGACAGGGGTGGGCAGTACTTC
TRBJ1-3 NA TRBD1 15 TRBV18 CASSPQGASGNTIYF TGTGCCAGCTCACCTCAGGGGGCGTCTGGAAACACCATATATTTT
TRBJ1-5 NA TRBD1 16 TRBV6-2/TRBV6-3 CASSYGGQGSNQPQHF TGTGCCAGCAGTTACGGGGGACAGGGGAGCAATCAGCCCCAGCATTTT
TRBJ1-1 NA NA 16 TRBV6-4 CASSDFWTAPNTEAFF TGTGCCAGCAGTGACTTTTGGACAGCCCCGAACACTGAAGCTTTCTTT
TRBJ1-1 NA TRBD1 14 TRBV5-5 CASSWGQGIGEAFF TGTGCCAGCAGCTGGGGACAGGGGATCGGTGAAGCTTTCTTT
TRBJ2-1 NA NA 15 TRBV4-2 CASSKSVTGNNEQFF TGTGCCAGCAGTAAAAGTGTCACAGGGAACAATGAGCAGTTCTTC
TRBJ2-5 NA TRBD1 14 TRBV5-1 CASSPDRGWETQYF TGCGCCAGCAGCCCGGACAGGGGGTGGGAGACCCAGTACTTC
TRBJ1-6 NA NA 14 TRBV21-1 CASSKGVRGPPLHF TGTGCCAGCAGCAAAGGTGTCAGGGGCCCACCCCTCCACTTT
TRBJ1-1 NA NA 14 TRBV5-1 CASSLSWTDTEAFF TGCGCCAGCAGCTTGTCTTGGACAGACACTGAAGCTTTCTTT
TRBJ2-2 once TRBD1 14 TRBV10-1 CASNMDRVDGELFF TGCGCCAGCAATATGGACAGGGTGGACGGGGAGCTGTTTTTT
TRBJ1-2 once NA 13 TRBV19 CASSIRDIGGYTF TGTGCCAGTAGTATCCGGGACATAGGTGGCTACACCTTC
TRBJ2-3 NA NA 15 TRBV5-1 CASSLAGLGTDTQYF TGCGCCAGCAGCTTGGCCGGACTGGGCACAGATACGCAGTATTTT
TRBJ2-3 NA NA 16 TRBV25-1 CASSAYTTGGTDTQYF TGTGCCAGCAGTGCATACACTACAGGAGGCACAGATACGCAGTATTTT
TRBJ2-5 few NA 11 TRBV10-3 CAISVQETQYF TGTGCCATCAGCGTACAAGAGACCCAGTACTTC
TRBJ1-2 NA NA 13 TRBV6-2/TRBV6-3 CASSWDNVGGYTF TGTGCCAGCAGTTGGGACAACGTTGGAGGCTACACCTTC
TRBJ1-6 few NA 15 TRBV28 CASSSILAYNSPLHF TGTGCCAGCAGTTCGATCTTAGCCTATAATTCACCCCTCCACTTT
TRBJ1-1 NA NA 13 TRBV10-3 CAISGAGNTEAFF TGTGCCATCAGTGGTGCAGGGAACACTGAAGCTTTCTTT
TRBJ1-5 NA NA 14 TRBV10-3 CAIRGGGNNQPQHF TGTGCCATCAGGGGAGGGGGAAACAATCAGCCCCAGCATTTT
TRBJ1-2 NA NA 16 TRBV21-1 CASSPPTGLRGYGYTF TGTGCCAGCAGCCCCCCAACAGGATTGCGTGGCTATGGCTACACCTTC
TRBJ1-1 once NA 11 TRBV6-5 CASSFQVEAFF TGTGCCAGCAGTTTCCAGGTCGAAGCTTTCTTT
TRBJ2-1 NA NA 11 TRBV20-1 CSALTVDEQFF TGCAGTGCTTTGACTGTGGATGAGCAGTTCTTC
TRBJ1-1 NA TRBD1 15 TRBV18 CASSPDRGDRTEAFF TGTGCCAGCTCACCCGACAGGGGCGATCGAACTGAAGCTTTCTTT
TRBJ2-1 once TRBD1 14 TRBV11-3 CASSTRRGYNEQFF TGTGCCAGCAGCACGCGCAGGGGGTACAATGAGCAGTTCTTC
TRBJ1-2 NA NA 12 TRBV6-2/TRBV6-3 CASSYLRGGYTF TGTGCCAGCAGTTACCTCCGGGGGGGCTACACCTTC
TRBJ1-6 few TRBD1 15 TRBV28 CASSAPGQVASPLHF TGTGCCAGCAGTGCCCCGGGACAGGTTGCTTCACCCCTCCACTTT
TRBJ2-1 once NA 17 TRBV7-6 CASSFQRASATYNEQFF TGTGCCAGCAGCTTCCAAAGGGCTAGCGCGACCTACAATGAGCAGTTCTTC
TRBJ1-3 NA TRBD1 17 TRBV2 CATRPDRGHISGNTIYF TGTGCCACCCGACCTGACAGGGGACATATCTCTGGAAACACCATATATTTT
TRBJ2-1 NA TRBD2 16 TRBV19 CASTPLAGGIVNEQFF TGTGCCAGTACGCCTCTTGCGGGAGGGATTGTAAATGAGCAGTTCTTC
TRBJ1-5 once NA 14 TRBV2 CASLGGNSNQPQHF TGTGCCAGCCTAGGAGGAAATAGCAATCAGCCCCAGCATTTT
TRBJ2-3 few NA 13 TRBV11-2 CASSPQTGVTQYF TGTGCCAGCAGCCCTCAAACCGGAGTGACGCAGTATTTT
TRBJ2-7 few TRBD1 13 TRBV3-1/TRBV3-2 CASSRDRVHEQYF TGTGCCAGCAGCCGGGACAGGGTCCACGAGCAGTACTTC
TRBJ2-1 NA NA 10 TRBV30 CAWSGEEQFF TGTGCCTGGAGTGGGGAGGAGCAGTTCTTC
TRBJ1-5 NA NA 18 TRBV5-6 CASSLSRQGGRGGQPQHF TGTGCCAGCAGCTTGAGTCGGCAGGGTGGGCGCGGCGGCCAGCCCCAGCATTTT
TRBJ2-2 NA TRBD1 15 TRBV6-6 CASRTGTGNTGELFF TGTGCCAGCAGAACTGGGACAGGGAATACCGGGGAGCTGTTTTTT
TRBJ1-4 NA TRBD1 15 TRBV7-2 CASSRPGTGPYKKFF TGTGCCAGCAGCCGGCCGGGGACAGGTCCCTATAAGAAATTTTTT
TRBJ2-5 NA TRBD2 16 TRBV4-3 CASSPSAAGVGETQYF TGCGCCAGCAGCCCTTCGGCGGCGGGGGTAGGGGAGACCCAGTACTTC
TRBJ2-1 few NA 16 TRBV15 CATSRVMGFLGRMQFF TGTGCCACCAGCAGAGTGATGGGCTTTCTCGGGAGAATGCAGTTCTTC
TRBJ2-7 NA TRBD1 16 TRBV4-3 CASSLPERDSSYEQYF TGCGCCAGCAGCCTACCTGAAAGGGACAGCTCCTACGAGCAGTACTTC
TRBJ2-3 NA NA 14 TRBV27 CASTGTLSSDTQYF TGTGCCAGCACAGGGACTCTGTCATCAGATACGCAGTATTTT
TRBJ2-2 NA NA 15 TRBV19 CASSIKLRNTGELFF TGTGCCAGTAGTATAAAATTGAGGAACACCGGGGAGCTGTTTTTT
TRBJ1-5 NA TRBD1 17 TRBV24-1 CATSDSSGTGFNQPQHF TGTGCCACCAGTGATTCATCCGGGACAGGATTCAATCAGCCCCAGCATTTT
TRBJ2-1 NA TRBD1 19 TRBV11-3 CASSLISGTGPSSYNEQFF TGTGCCAGCAGCTTAATTTCGGGGACAGGGCCCAGCTCCTACAATGAGCAGTTCTTC
TRBJ2-7 NA TRBD2 15 TRBV30 CAWGTRTSGAYEQYF TGTGCCTGGGGGACCCGGACTAGCGGGGCCTACGAGCAGTACTTC